This is a list of T cell receptor beta chains from one sample in a study of patients and donors after allogeneic stem cell transplantation. Each CDR3 protein is one row after TCRdb ran MiXCR on the RT-PCR reads. The data contain about 160,000 distinct CDR3 sequences, approximately 37% of them singletons. The sample was blood, either unsorted or a sorted T cell fraction (not recorded which). These receptors came from a human donor who was either an allogeneic HSCT recipient or a stem cell or donor lymphocyte infusion donor (not recorded which). It is not recorded whose cells these are; they may come from a transplant donor. Each CDR3 is given with its conserved first and last residue. Each record gives: J gene, CDR3 length, V gene, clone size, D gene, CDR3 protein, CDR3 DNA. D genes are given only for firm matches. Not all rows give a size; the values are once, few, many and, for expanded clones, a class.

TRBJ2-3	16	TRBV5-1	NA	NA	CASSYDLATSTDTQYF	TGCGCCAGCAGCTACGACCTCGCCACTAGCACAGATACGCAGTATTTT
TRBJ2-2	15	TRBV6-5	NA	NA	CASTDDIWNTGELFF	TGTGCCAGCACCGACGACATCTGGAACACCGGGGAGCTGTTTTTT
TRBJ1-1	15	TRBV6-5	few	TRBD1	CASSSMQQGATEAFF	TGTGCCAGCAGCAGCATGCAACAGGGGGCAACTGAAGCTTTCTTT
TRBJ2-1	19	TRBV12-3/TRBV12-4	few	TRBD2	CASSLVRTSGGAIYNEQFF	TGTGCCAGCAGTTTGGTCCGGACTAGCGGGGGGGCCATATACAATGAGCAGTTCTTC
TRBJ2-5	15	TRBV6-5	NA	TRBD2	CASNPAGGLQETQYF	TGTGCCAGCAATCCAGCGGGGGGACTCCAAGAGACCCAGTACTTC
TRBJ2-5	15	TRBV28	NA	TRBD2	CASQTSGGYQETQYF	TGTGCCAGCCAGACTAGCGGGGGTTACCAAGAGACCCAGTACTTC
TRBJ2-1	12	TRBV29-1	NA	TRBD1	CSVGQGGNEQFF	TGCAGCGTGGGACAGGGTGGGAATGAGCAGTTCTTC
TRBJ2-3	14	TRBV6-2/TRBV6-3	NA	NA	CASSLTRLGETQYF	TGTGCCAGCAGCCTCACTCGGCTTGGGGAAACGCAGTATTTT
TRBJ2-3	15	TRBV12-3/TRBV12-4	NA	TRBD2	CASRPTAGGLDTQYF	TGTGCCAGCAGACCGACAGCGGGGGGCCTAGATACGCAGTATTTT
TRBJ2-1	15	TRBV4-2	many	NA	CASSQGWRSSNEQFF	TGTGCCAGCAGCCAAGGCTGGCGGAGCTCCAATGAGCAGTTCTTC
TRBJ2-1	12	TRBV12-3/TRBV12-4	NA	NA	CASSSRVHEQFF	TGTGCCAGCAGTTCCAGGGTCCATGAGCAGTTCTTC
TRBJ1-3	20	TRBV4-3	NA	NA	CASSQGVWTEPYHSGNTIYF	TGCGCCAGCAGCCAAGGGGTGTGGACAGAACCTTATCACTCTGGAAACACCATATATTTT
TRBJ1-2	12	TRBV12-3/TRBV12-4	NA	NA	CASSPGPYGYTF	TGTGCCAGCAGTCCGGGACCCTATGGCTACACCTTC
TRBJ1-1	14	TRBV9	few	NA	CASSVDPWSTEAFF	TGTGCCAGCAGCGTAGATCCATGGAGCACTGAAGCTTTCTTT
TRBJ1-1	18	TRBV7-8	few	TRBD1	CASSPRPGQGSLNTEAFF	TGTGCCAGCAGCCCAAGACCGGGACAGGGATCGTTGAACACTGAAGCTTTCTTT
TRBJ1-6	15	TRBV7-2	NA	NA	CASSLGGTNYSPLHF	TGTGCCAGCAGCTTAGGCGGGACGAACTATTCACCCCTCCACTTT
TRBJ1-2	13	TRBV3-1	NA	TRBD1	CASSQRTGYGYTF	TGTGCCAGCAGCCAGAGGACAGGCTATGGCTACACCTTC
TRBJ1-6	16	TRBV6-5	NA	NA	CASSSDRSSYNSPLHF	TGTGCCAGCAGTTCCGACAGGAGCTCCTATAATTCACCCCTCCACTTT
TRBJ2-1	13	TRBV7-2	few	NA	CASSSDRSNEQFF	TGTGCCAGCAGCTCCGACAGGTCCAATGAGCAGTTCTTC
TRBJ2-3	14	TRBV10-3	few	NA	CAITPGADTDTQYF	TGTGCCATCACCCCAGGGGCGGACACAGATACGCAGTATTTT
TRBJ2-1	16	TRBV3-1	NA	TRBD2	CASSTPLAGQDNEQFF	TGTGCCAGCAGCACCCCGCTAGCGGGGCAGGACAATGAGCAGTTCTTC
TRBJ2-3	16	TRBV9	few	NA	CASSDGDFGNTDTQYF	TGTGCCAGCAGCGACGGGGACTTCGGTAACACAGATACGCAGTATTTT
TRBJ1-1	16	TRBV19	few	NA	CASSPRLLRGVTEAFF	TGTGCCAGTAGTCCCCGCCTTCTCCGGGGGGTCACTGAAGCTTTCTTT
TRBJ1-6	14	TRBV28	NA	NA	CASRGGQTNSPLHF	TGTGCCAGCAGGGGCGGACAGACAAATTCACCCCTCCACTTT
TRBJ1-1	14	TRBV7-2	NA	NA	CASSLVGPNTEAFF	TGTGCCAGCAGCTTAGTAGGTCCGAACACTGAAGCTTTCTTT
TRBJ1-5	15	TRBV20-1	few	NA	CSAREAQGSNQPQHF	TGCAGTGCTAGAGAGGCACAGGGTAGCAATCAGCCCCAGCATTTT
TRBJ1-2	16	TRBV7-9	NA	TRBD1	CASSLATSLGGGGYTF	TGTGCCAGCAGCTTAGCGACATCCCTCGGAGGGGGCGGCTACACCTTC
TRBJ2-7	15	TRBV5-5	NA	NA	CASSFNPTEPYEQYF	TGTGCCAGCAGCTTCAACCCGACCGAACCTTACGAGCAGTACTTC
TRBJ2-3	14	TRBV20-1	NA	TRBD2	CSALTSGSTDTQYF	TGCAGTGCTTTAACTAGCGGAAGCACAGATACGCAGTATTTT
TRBJ1-2	14	TRBV4-3	NA	NA	CASSQEIGTYGYTF	TGCGCCAGCAGCCAAGAGATAGGGACCTATGGCTACACCTTC
TRBJ2-5	13	TRBV7-8	few	NA	CASSARGQETQYF	TGTGCCAGCAGCGCCCGGGGTCAAGAGACCCAGTACTTC
TRBJ2-5	12	TRBV5-1	NA	TRBD1	CASHRGPETQYF	TGCGCCAGCCACAGGGGTCCAGAGACCCAGTACTTC
TRBJ1-1	13	TRBV12-3/TRBV12-4	NA	NA	CASSLSGSTEAIF	TGTGCCAGCAGTTTATCAGGGAGCACTGAAGCTATCTTT
TRBJ2-7	11	TRBV20-1	NA	NA	CSARAGNEQYF	TGCAGTGCTAGAGCTGGGAACGAGCAGTACTTC
TRBJ1-2	11	TRBV2	NA	NA	CASRDMYGYTF	TGTGCCAGCAGGGACATGTACGGCTACACCTTC
TRBJ2-3	14	TRBV6-5	NA	NA	CASSYSKPPVSQYF	TGTGCCAGCAGTTACTCGAAACCACCAGTCTCGCAGTATTTT